The next 25 T cell receptor beta chains were all read from a single sample in a study of T-cell memory formation after mild COVID-19. TCRdb recomputed calls from the 5' RACE reads with MiXCR, one row per CDR3 protein. The sample lists roughly 310,000 distinct CDR3 sequences; 15% to 20% were seen once. Sequenced: PBMCs or a T cell subset sorted from them (not recorded which). The origin of the receptors is a man between 18 and 35 years old who had mild COVID-19 (a few samples of this study predate the infection). Cell type and time point are not known.

The chain employs TRBV4-1 and TRBJ2-3; D assignment may be TRBD1 or TRBD2 (6 bases each). The CDR3 is 15 residues long. Germline CDR1 reads MGHRA; CDR2 reads YSYEKL. V lost 3 bases, J lost 1 base, and 11 bases lay in between. The DNA for the CDR3 is TGCGCCAGCAGCCACATAGGGGGGCGCACAGATACGCAGTATTTT. This translates into CASSHIGGRTDTQYF.

A single count supports this clonotype. This chain uses TRBV4-2 with TRBJ2-6; D tentatively reads TRBD1 or TRBD2 (5 bases each). This CDR3 has 17 amino acids. V lost 3 bases and J lost 2, with 14 bases in between. The germline gives CDR1 LGHNA, CDR2 YNFKEQ. The CDR3 region is CASSQSRGAAGANVLTF. The CDR3 DNA reads TGTGCCAGCAGCCAGTCCAGAGGGGCAGCTGGGGCCAACGTCCTGACTTTC.

This clonotype was counted ten times or more. The rearrangement links TRBV15 to TRBJ1-1; TRBD1 matches at 8 bases. Trimming removed 5 bases from V and 2 bases from J; junction bases left unmatched: 7. CDR3 length: 15 amino acids. CDR1 is LNHNV and CDR2 is YYDKDF in the germline V gene (reference sequence). The CDR3 DNA reads TGTGCCACCAGCCCCCTGACAGGGGTCAACACTGAAGCTTTCTTT. Protein: CATSPLTGVNTEAFF.

The chain is built from TRBV6-2 or TRBV6-3 and TRBJ2-1; tentatively, D is TRBD2 (6 bases). This CDR3 contains 15 residues. V lost 0 bases, J lost 6 bases, and 12 bases lay in between. Germline V gene sequence: CDR1 MNHEY, CDR2 SVGEGT. This chain's CDR3 is CASSYSARGINEQFF. CDR3 bases: TGTGCCAGCAGTTACTCGGCGCGGGGAATCAATGAGCAGTTCTTC.

This clonotype showed up many times. The chain uses TRBV5-1 and TRBJ2-1; TRBD2 agrees at 13 bases. The junction had 2 bases not matched to a gene; V was cut back by 3 bases and J by 2 bases. The CDR3 length is 16 residues. Germline loops: CDR1 SGHRS, CDR2 YFSETQ. The CDR3 nucleotides read TGCGCCAGCAGCTCCGGGACTAGCGGGGCCTACAATGAGCAGTTCTTC. It codes for CASSSGTSGAYNEQFF.

This chain connects TRBV6-5 to TRBJ1-4, with a tentative D call TRBD1 (6 bases). The germline gives CDR1 MNHEY, CDR2 SVGAGI. Trimming removed 10 bases from V and 5 bases from J, with 20 bases in between. The CDR3 spans 15 residues. The CDR3 DNA reads TGTGCCACGGGCTTGGGGGCGTATGACAATGAAAAACTGTTTTTT. This sequence encodes CATGLGAYDNEKLFF.

On this clonotype itself: Since a much larger clone is just one base distant, this may be a read error. The chain employs TRBV6-2 or TRBV6-3 and TRBJ2-1; 8 nucleotides match TRBD2. Germline CDR1 MNHEY, CDR2 SVGEGT. This CDR3 contains 15 residues. CDR3 nucleotides: TGTGCCGGCAGTTACGGGGGGGCCTCCTACAATGAGCAGTTCTTC. Protein: CAGSYGGASYNEQFF.

Concerning this clonotype: A read error may account for a junction end that differs from germline. CDR3 DNA sequence: TGCGCCAGCAGCCTGGGGTTGGGGAACTCTGAAGCTTTCTTT. Its translation: CASSLGLGNSEAFF. The chain is built from TRBV4-3 and TRBJ1-1; D is unresolved. The CDR3 is 14 residues long. The V gene's germline CDR1 is LGHNA and CDR2 YSLEER.

This clonotype has more than one count but fewer than ten. The gene calls are TRBV20-1 and TRBJ1-5; no firm D call. Trimming left V 3 bases short and J 6 bases short, with 9 bases between. The CDR3 has 12 amino acids. Germline-derived CDR1 and CDR2 are DFQATT and SNEGSKA (reference sequence). The CDR3 loop is CSASRSFQPQHF. The CDR3 coding sequence is TGCAGTGCTAGTCGTTCGTTTCAGCCCCAGCATTTT.

V is TRBV7-6 and J is TRBJ1-1; 8 nucleotides agree with TRBD1. Germline CDR1 is SGHVS and CDR2 is FNYEAQ. Trimming took 5 bases from V and 11 from J; bases not matched to a gene: 10. CDR3 length: 13 residues. For the CDR3, the DNA is TGTGCCAGCAGCGATGGACAGGGCCGGGGGGCTTTCTTT. Translating it yields CASSDGQGRGAFF.

This clonotype was counted a few times. This may arise from a read error, as a much more abundant clone is one base away. The chain links TRBV19 to TRBJ1-5; TRBD1 matches 10 bases. V was clipped by 9 bases and J by 2 bases; unmatched bases: 4. The germline gives CDR1 LNHDA, CDR2 SQIVND (reference sequence). This CDR3 comprises 14 residues. Here the CDR3 reads CASRGTGGNQPQHF. CDR3 coding DNA: TGTGCCAGCCGCGGGACAGGGGGCAATCAGCCCCAGCATTTT.

CDR3 sequence (DNA): TGTGCCAGCAGTGAAGTGACAGGGTATAATTCACCCCTCCACTTT. Residues: CASSEVTGYNSPLHF. This rearrangement joins TRBV6-1 to TRBJ1-6; 7 positions match TRBD1. The germline V gene has CDR1 MNHNS and CDR2 SASEGT. The CDR3 runs to 15 residues. V lost 1 base and J lost 4; bases outside the gene matches: 1.

This clonotype was counted at least ten times. The chain combines TRBV5-1 with TRBJ2-1; D is unclear. This CDR3 has 15 amino acids. V was shortened by 4 bases and J by 6 bases, with 17 bases between the two germline ends. Germline-derived CDR1 and CDR2 are SGHRS and YFSETQ. The CDR3 region is CASSPLGIPGNEQFF. In nucleotides, the CDR3 is TGCGCCAGCAGCCCCCTAGGGATCCCAGGCAATGAGCAGTTCTTC.

V gene TRBV6-6 combines with J gene TRBJ2-7, with D unresolved. Germline CDR1 reads MNHNY; CDR2 reads SVGAGI (reference sequence). Trimming left V 5 bases short and J 0 bases short, with 11 bases between. CDR3 size: 14 residues. CDR3 protein: CASSRQAHSYEQYF. CDR3 nucleotides: TGTGCCAGCAGTCGGCAGGCCCACTCCTACGAGCAGTACTTC.

There are a few counts of this clonotype. Relative to the germline gene, one junction end is altered; a read error may explain this. The chain carries TRBV13 and TRBJ1-2; 9 nucleotides match TRBD1. The CDR3 is 16 residues long. Germline V gene lookup returns CDR1 PRHDT and CDR2 FYEKMQ (reference sequence). CDR3 in amino acids: CASSLGTGLRYYGYTF. Here the CDR3 DNA reads TGTGCCAGCAGCCTAGGGACAGGGCTACGTTACTATGGCTACACCTTC. The full variable domain, in which reference TRBV13 and TRBJ1-2 provide the parts outside the CDR3, is AAGVIQSPRHLIKEKRETATLKCYPIPRHDTVYWYQQGPGQDPQFLISFYEKMQSDKGSIPDRFSAQQFSDYHSELNMSSLELGDSALYFCASSLGTGLRYYGYTFGSGTRLTVV.

The chain joins TRBV6-2 or TRBV6-3 to TRBJ1-2, with TRBD1 matching over 7 bases. The CDR3 extends over 11 amino acids. Germline V gene lookup returns CDR1 MNHEY and CDR2 SVGEGT. V dropped 6 bases and J dropped 8; count of bases not matched to a gene: 3. Here the CDR3 DNA reads TGTGCCAGCAGATTGGGACAGGGCTACACCTTC. Its translation is CASRLGQGYTF.

This clonotype was seen a handful of times. The V call is TRBV7-8, the J call TRBJ1-2, with D perhaps matching TRBD1 (5 bases). V was cut by 5 bases and J by 9 bases, with 22 bases left in between. CDR1 is SGHVS, CDR2 FQNEAQ, per germline. This CDR3 is built from 15 residues. In nucleotides, the CDR3 is TGTGCCAGCAGCGGAGGGGTAGGGAAGCCCTGGAGCTACACCTTC. It codes for CASSGGVGKPWSYTF.

CDR3 residues: CASSLAPGGNEQYF. The DNA for the CDR3 is TGTGCCAGCAGCTTAGCGCCAGGGGGTAACGAGCAGTACTTC. This rearrangement joins TRBV7-2 to TRBJ2-7; TRBD1 matches at 7 bases. CDR1 is SGHTA and CDR2 is FQGNSA in the germline V gene. CDR3 length: 14 amino acids. J gave up 5 bases and V 0 bases, and 4 bases lay outside the gene matches.

There are a few counts of this clonotype. V gene TRBV7-6 combines with J gene TRBJ2-1, with a weak D call TRBD2 (5 bases). The CDR3 loop spans 13 amino acids. Germline CDR1 reads SGHVS; CDR2 reads FNYEAQ. V was clipped by 6 bases and J by 7 bases, with 13 bases between them. CDR3 region: CASSRRADNEQFF. The CDR3 nucleotides are TGTGCCAGCAGTCGCCGAGCGGATAATGAGCAGTTCTTC.

There are a few counts of this clonotype. The rearrangement links TRBV20-1 to TRBJ1-5, with D perhaps TRBD1 (5 bases). The germline V gene has CDR1 DFQATT and CDR2 SNEGSKA (reference sequence). CDR3 length equals 14 residues. V lost 7 bases and J 4 bases, leaving 17 bases between the germline ends. Here the CDR3 reads CSVRTGTENQPQHF. The CDR3 bases are TGCAGTGTTCGTACCGGGACGGAGAATCAGCCCCAGCATTTT.

This clonotype appeared many times. V usage is TRBV30 and J usage is TRBJ2-7; 8 positions match TRBD1. The CDR3 has 12 residues. Trimming took 4 bases from V and 7 from J; bases not matched to a gene: 6. The germline CDR1 and CDR2 sequences are GTSNPN and SVGIG (reference sequence). CDR3 DNA: TGTGCCTGGACAGGGGGCAAGGGGGAGCAGTACTTC. As protein: CAWTGGKGEQYF. The whole variable domain, filled in from reference TRBV30 and TRBJ2-7, reads SQTIHQWPATLVQPVGSPLSLECTVEGTSNPNLYWYRQAAGRGLQLLFYSVGIGQISSEVPQNLSASRPQDRQFILSSKKLLLSDSGFYLCAWTGGKGEQYFGPGTRLTVT.

This clonotype was found a few times. V usage is TRBV6-6 and J usage is TRBJ2-2; the D is unclear. This CDR3 has 13 residues. V dropped 1 base and J dropped 6 bases, with 6 bases sitting between them. Germline V lookup: CDR1 MNHNY, CDR2 SVGAGI (reference sequence). The chain's CDR3 is CASSYYTPGELFF. Written as DNA, the CDR3 is TGTGCCAGCAGTTACTATACACCCGGGGAGCTGTTTTTT.

This clonotype was seen only a few times. The chain is built from TRBV20-1 and TRBJ2-1; the D is unclear. Trimming pared 3 bases from V and 5 bases from J, leaving 8 bases between. Germline V gene lookup returns CDR1 DFQATT and CDR2 SNEGSKA (reference sequence). CDR3 length: 12 amino acids. For the CDR3, the DNA is TGCAGTGCTAGTTGGCAGAACAATGAGCAGTTCTTC. As protein: CSASWQNNEQFF.

V gene TRBV20-1 combines with J gene TRBJ1-1, with TRBD1 matching 9 bases. The CDR3 sequence is 15 residues long. The V gene end was trimmed by 0 bases and the J gene end by 1 base; junction bases not matched to a gene: 3. In germline, CDR1 is DFQATT, CDR2 SNEGSKA (reference sequence). The CDR3 nucleotides are TGCAGTGCTAGAGACCCGGGACAGGGGAACACTGAAGCTTTCTTT. Its translation: CSARDPGQGNTEAFF.

This clonotype was picked up a small number of times. The V gene is TRBV12-3 or TRBV12-4, the J gene TRBJ2-1; 8 nucleotides align to TRBD2. There are 15 residues in the CDR3. V lost 6 bases and J lost 7; bases outside the gene matches: 11. CDR3 nucleotide sequence: TGTGCCAGCAGCCCCCGGGAGGGCGATAGGAATGAGCAGTTCTTC. This codes for CASSPREGDRNEQFF.